Listed below are T cell receptor beta chains from one sample, sequenced in a study of Ad26.COV2.S vaccination and SARS-CoV-2 variants. Clones were read by immunoSEQ multiplex PCR, and TCRdb kept only the in-frame ones, dropping some. The sample has around 450,000 clones, roughly 87% seen once. Sequencing used peripheral blood, obtained in a trial of Ad26.COV2.S vaccine versus placebo. The receptors shown here come from a person aged 18 to 65 who received the Ad26.COV2.S COVID-19 vaccine or a placebo. CDR3s include the opening cysteine and the closing phenylalanine or tryptophan. A D gene is named only where the DNA matches it firmly. Some rows mark clone size as missing; the rest say once, few, many or name a class of expanded clone.

V gene: TRBV4-1; clone size: .; D gene: TRBD2; J gene: TRBJ2-7; CDR3 protein: CASSQATRTSGGPYEQYF; CDR3 DNA: TGCGCCAGCAGCCAAGCTACTAGGACTAGCGGTGGCCCCTACGAGCAGTACTTC
V gene: TRBV2; clone size: .; D gene: TRBD2; J gene: TRBJ2-1; CDR3 protein: CASSLAGGTYNEQFF; CDR3 DNA: TGTGCCAGCAGTCTAGCGGGAGGCACGTACAATGAGCAGTTCTTC
V gene: TRBV18; clone size: .; D gene: TRBD1; J gene: TRBJ2-1; CDR3 protein: CASSPGTGIYNEQFF; CDR3 DNA: TGTGCCAGCTCACCAGGGACAGGGATTTACAATGAGCAGTTCTTC
V gene: TRBV7-3; clone size: .; D gene: TRBD1; J gene: TRBJ2-5; CDR3 protein: CASSVTGEETQYF; CDR3 DNA: TGTGCCAGCAGCGTAACAGGGGAAGAGACCCAGTACTTC
V gene: TRBV9; clone size: .; D gene: .; J gene: TRBJ2-4; CDR3 protein: CASSVARIMAKNIQYF; CDR3 DNA: TGTGCCAGCAGCGTAGCTCGAATAATGGCCAAAAACATTCAGTACTTC
V gene: TRBV4-1; clone size: .; D gene: TRBD2; J gene: TRBJ2-1; CDR3 protein: CASSQDGASGKKYNEQFF; CDR3 DNA: TGCGCCAGCAGCCAGGACGGAGCTAGCGGAAAGAAGTACAATGAGCAGTTCTTC
V gene: TRBV27; clone size: .; D gene: .; J gene: TRBJ2-1; CDR3 protein: CASSWPRRAIYNEQFF; CDR3 DNA: TGTGCCAGCAGCTGGCCCCGCAGGGCCATCTACAATGAGCAGTTCTTC
V gene: TRBV7-9; clone size: .; D gene: .; J gene: TRBJ2-1; CDR3 protein: CASSPLRGNEQFF; CDR3 DNA: TGTGCCAGCAGCCCGCTTCGAGGCAATGAGCAGTTCTTC
V gene: TRBV7-2; clone size: .; D gene: TRBD1; J gene: TRBJ1-5; CDR3 protein: CASSTGTGRTQPQHF; CDR3 DNA: TGTGCCAGCAGCACCGGGACAGGGCGGACTCAGCCCCAGCATTTT
V gene: TRBV20-1; clone size: .; D gene: TRBD2; J gene: TRBJ2-1; CDR3 protein: CSASTGTLGGYNEQFF; CDR3 DNA: TGCAGTGCTAGTACTGGGACTTTGGGGGGGTACAATGAGCAGTTCTTC
V gene: TRBV28; clone size: .; D gene: TRBD1; J gene: TRBJ1-4; CDR3 protein: CASSLPQGALGEKLFF; CDR3 DNA: TGTGCCAGCAGTTTACCACAGGGGGCACTAGGAGAAAAACTGTTTTTT
V gene: TRBV27; clone size: few; D gene: .; J gene: TRBJ1-2; CDR3 protein: CASSTQGDGYTF; CDR3 DNA: TGTGCCAGCAGCACACAGGGAGATGGCTACACCTTC
V gene: TRBV23-1; clone size: .; D gene: .; J gene: TRBJ2-3; CDR3 protein: CASSLAWPNEADTQYF; CDR3 DNA: TGCGCCAGCAGTCTCGCTTGGCCGAACGAGGCAGATACGCAGTATTTT
V gene: TRBV7-3; clone size: .; D gene: TRBD1; J gene: TRBJ2-7; CDR3 protein: CASSPSGQGEQYF; CDR3 DNA: TGTGCCAGCAGCCCATCCGGACAGGGCGAGCAGTACTTC
V gene: TRBV18; clone size: .; D gene: .; J gene: TRBJ2-1; CDR3 protein: CASSRGPDSNEQFF; CDR3 DNA: TGTGCCAGCTCACGGGGGCCCGACTCCAATGAGCAGTTCTTC
V gene: TRBV11-2; clone size: .; D gene: TRBD2; J gene: TRBJ2-1; CDR3 protein: CASRPTSGGVSYNEQFF; CDR3 DNA: TGTGCCAGCAGACCGACTAGCGGAGGGGTTTCCTACAATGAGCAGTTCTTC
V gene: TRBV18; clone size: .; D gene: TRBD1; J gene: TRBJ2-2; CDR3 protein: CASSPPETGETGELFF; CDR3 DNA: TGTGCCAGCTCACCACCGGAGACAGGGGAAACCGGGGAGCTGTTTTTT
V gene: TRBV5-1; clone size: .; D gene: .; J gene: TRBJ2-1; CDR3 protein: CASSSGNEQFF; CDR3 DNA: TGCGCCAGCAGCTCCGGAAATGAGCAGTTCTTC
V gene: TRBV5-6; clone size: .; D gene: .; J gene: TRBJ2-3; CDR3 protein: CASSDQGFRDTQYF; CDR3 DNA: TGTGCCAGCAGCGATCAGGGGTTTAGAGATACGCAGTATTTT
V gene: TRBV19; clone size: .; D gene: .; J gene: TRBJ2-5; CDR3 protein: CASSSGTSGETQYF; CDR3 DNA: TGTGCCAGTAGCTCCGGGACGTCGGGAGAGACCCAGTACTTC
V gene: TRBV28; clone size: .; D gene: TRBD2; J gene: TRBJ2-2; CDR3 protein: CASSPPGLASGELFF; CDR3 DNA: TGTGCCAGCAGTCCCCCGGGACTAGCGTCCGGGGAGCTGTTTTTT
V gene: TRBV7-6; clone size: once; D gene: .; J gene: TRBJ2-3; CDR3 protein: CASSLALTDTQYF; CDR3 DNA: TGTGCCAGCAGCTTAGCGCTAACAGATACGCAGTATTTT
V gene: TRBV19; clone size: .; D gene: TRBD1; J gene: TRBJ1-1; CDR3 protein: CATTPQDRAGTEAFF; CDR3 DNA: TGTGCCACCACACCACAGGACAGGGCCGGCACTGAAGCTTTCTTT
V gene: TRBV7-2; clone size: .; D gene: .; J gene: TRBJ1-6; CDR3 protein: CASSPITLSPLHF; CDR3 DNA: TGTGCCAGCAGCCCTATAACATTGTCACCCCTCCACTTT
V gene: TRBV7-9; clone size: .; D gene: TRBD2; J gene: TRBJ2-5; CDR3 protein: CASSKLAGDETQYF; CDR3 DNA: TGTGCCAGCAGCAAACTAGCGGGAGACGAGACCCAGTACTTC
V gene: TRBV4-1; clone size: once; D gene: TRBD2; J gene: TRBJ2-1; CDR3 protein: CASSQESLAEGYLDNEQFF; CDR3 DNA: TGCGCCAGCAGCCAAGAATCTCTAGCGGAGGGTTATTTGGACAATGAGCAGTTCTTC
V gene: TRBV2; clone size: .; D gene: .; J gene: TRBJ1-5; CDR3 protein: CASSVGTDYSNQPQHF; CDR3 DNA: TGTGCCAGCAGTGTGGGGACCGATTATAGCAATCAGCCCCAGCATTTT
V gene: TRBV6-5; clone size: .; D gene: TRBD1; J gene: TRBJ2-3; CDR3 protein: CASRLDRVADTQYF; CDR3 DNA: TGTGCCAGCAGGTTAGACAGGGTGGCAGATACGCAGTATTTT
V gene: TRBV3-1/TRBV3-2; clone size: few; D gene: TRBD1; J gene: TRBJ1-3; CDR3 protein: CASSQVDRAGNTIYF; CDR3 DNA: TGTGCCAGCAGCCAAGTGGACAGGGCTGGAAACACCATATATTTT
V gene: TRBV14; clone size: .; D gene: .; J gene: TRBJ2-3; CDR3 protein: CASSIIPGGTDTQYF; CDR3 DNA: TGTGCCAGCAGTATTATACCGGGTGGCACAGATACGCAGTATTTT
V gene: TRBV18; clone size: .; D gene: .; J gene: TRBJ2-5; CDR3 protein: CASSLSEGRETQYF; CDR3 DNA: TGTGCCAGCTCCCTGTCGGAGGGGCGGGAGACCCAGTACTTC
V gene: TRBV11-3; clone size: .; D gene: TRBD2; J gene: TRBJ2-3; CDR3 protein: CASSGDQGGHTQYF; CDR3 DNA: TGTGCCAGCAGCGGGGACCAGGGAGGGCATACGCAGTATTTT
V gene: TRBV9; clone size: .; D gene: TRBD2; J gene: TRBJ2-7; CDR3 protein: CASSVGLAGYEQYF; CDR3 DNA: TGTGCCAGCAGCGTAGGGCTAGCGGGGTACGAGCAGTACTTC
V gene: TRBV14; clone size: once; D gene: TRBD2; J gene: TRBJ2-3; CDR3 protein: CASSPREGLDTQYF; CDR3 DNA: TGTGCCAGCAGCCCCCGGGAGGGCTTAGATACGCAGTATTTT
V gene: TRBV6-1; clone size: .; D gene: TRBD2; J gene: TRBJ2-7; CDR3 protein: CASSDELAGSYEQYF; CDR3 DNA: TGTGCCAGCAGTGACGAGCTAGCGGGGTCCTACGAGCAGTACTTC
V gene: TRBV6-2/TRBV6-3; clone size: once; D gene: .; J gene: TRBJ2-3; CDR3 protein: CASSNGTLRFNTQYF; CDR3 DNA: TGTGCCAGCAGTAACGGGACTCTACGGTTTAATACGCAGTATTTT
V gene: TRBV9; clone size: .; D gene: .; J gene: TRBJ2-3; CDR3 protein: CASSVQGKFTDTQYF; CDR3 DNA: TGTGCCAGCAGCGTACAAGGGAAATTCACAGATACGCAGTATTTT
V gene: TRBV25-1; clone size: once; D gene: .; J gene: TRBJ2-3; CDR3 protein: CASSEGHTDTQYF; CDR3 DNA: TGTGCCAGCAGTGAAGGACACACAGATACGCAGTATTTT
V gene: TRBV13; clone size: .; D gene: TRBD2; J gene: TRBJ2-7; CDR3 protein: CASSKSAGESYEQYF; CDR3 DNA: TGTGCCAGCAGCAAGTCAGCGGGAGAGTCCTACGAGCAGTACTTC
V gene: TRBV4-2; clone size: .; D gene: TRBD1; J gene: TRBJ2-7; CDR3 protein: CASSQGAGTGKGEQYF; CDR3 DNA: TGTGCCAGCAGCCAAGGGGCTGGGACAGGGAAAGGGGAGCAGTACTTC
V gene: TRBV21-1; clone size: .; D gene: .; J gene: TRBJ1-5; CDR3 protein: CASSKGTRPREPQHF; CDR3 DNA: TGTGCCAGCAGCAAAGGTACGAGACCTAGGGAGCCCCAGCATTTT
V gene: TRBV15; clone size: .; D gene: .; J gene: TRBJ2-5; CDR3 protein: CATSRGEETQYF; CDR3 DNA: TGTGCCACCAGCCGGGGCGAGGAGACCCAGTACTTC
V gene: TRBV29-1; clone size: .; D gene: .; J gene: TRBJ1-1; CDR3 protein: CSVDGGDTEAFF; CDR3 DNA: TGCAGCGTTGATGGCGGGGACACTGAAGCTTTCTTT
V gene: TRBV5-4; clone size: .; D gene: .; J gene: TRBJ2-7; CDR3 protein: CASSLTGNYEQYF; CDR3 DNA: TGTGCCAGCAGCTTGACGGGAAACTACGAGCAGTACTTC
V gene: TRBV9; clone size: .; D gene: .; J gene: TRBJ2-1; CDR3 protein: CASSGQGGTYNEQFF; CDR3 DNA: TGTGCCAGCAGCGGGCAGGGCGGTACCTACAATGAGCAGTTCTTC
V gene: TRBV2; clone size: .; D gene: .; J gene: TRBJ1-5; CDR3 protein: CASGGQPQHF; CDR3 DNA: TGTGCCAGCGGAGGGCAGCCCCAGCATTTT
V gene: TRBV6-2/TRBV6-3; clone size: .; D gene: .; J gene: TRBJ2-7; CDR3 protein: CASSYARYEQYF; CDR3 DNA: TGTGCCAGCAGTTATGCGAGGTACGAGCAGTACTTC
V gene: TRBV27; clone size: once; D gene: .; J gene: TRBJ1-1; CDR3 protein: CATYKNTEAFF; CDR3 DNA: TGTGCCACCTACAAGAACACTGAAGCTTTCTTT
V gene: TRBV7-6; clone size: .; D gene: TRBD2; J gene: TRBJ2-7; CDR3 protein: CASSLGLAGDLYEQYF; CDR3 DNA: TGTGCCAGCAGCTTAGGACTAGCGGGAGATCTTTACGAGCAGTACTTC
V gene: TRBV29-1; clone size: .; D gene: .; J gene: TRBJ2-7; CDR3 protein: CSVDQHRQTAYEQYF; CDR3 DNA: TGCAGCGTTGATCAGCACAGACAGACTGCCTACGAGCAGTACTTC
V gene: TRBV5-1; clone size: .; D gene: TRBD2; J gene: TRBJ2-1; CDR3 protein: CASRAGTSDEQFF; CDR3 DNA: TGCGCCAGCAGGGCCGGGACTAGCGATGAGCAGTTCTTC
V gene: TRBV30; clone size: .; D gene: TRBD1; J gene: TRBJ1-5; CDR3 protein: CAWSRPPGTGNQPQHF; CDR3 DNA: TGTGCCTGGAGTCGACCCCCCGGGACAGGGAATCAGCCCCAGCATTTT
V gene: TRBV18; clone size: .; D gene: .; J gene: TRBJ1-2; CDR3 protein: CASSEGLNYGYTF; CDR3 DNA: TGTGCCAGCTCAGAGGGACTTAACTATGGCTACACCTTC